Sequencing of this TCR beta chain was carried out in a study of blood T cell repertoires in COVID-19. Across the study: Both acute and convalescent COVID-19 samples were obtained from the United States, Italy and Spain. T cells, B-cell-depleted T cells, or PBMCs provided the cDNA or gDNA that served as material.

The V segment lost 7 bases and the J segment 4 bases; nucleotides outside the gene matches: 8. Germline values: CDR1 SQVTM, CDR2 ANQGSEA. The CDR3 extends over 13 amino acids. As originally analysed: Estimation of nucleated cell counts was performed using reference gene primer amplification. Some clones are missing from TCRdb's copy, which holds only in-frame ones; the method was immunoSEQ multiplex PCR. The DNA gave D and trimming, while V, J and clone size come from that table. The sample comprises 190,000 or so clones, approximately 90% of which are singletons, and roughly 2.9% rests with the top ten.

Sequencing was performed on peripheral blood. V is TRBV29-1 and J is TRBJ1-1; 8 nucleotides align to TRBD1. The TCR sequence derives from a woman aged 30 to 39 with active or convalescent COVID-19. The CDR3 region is CSAGQGFPTEAFF. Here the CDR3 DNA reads TGCAGCGCTGGACAGGGCTTCCCCACTGAAGCTTTCTTT.